This T cell receptor (beta chain) was obtained from a study of blood T cells in healthy people across ages. In the study overall: Template switching retrieved approximately one barcoded beta molecule for each two T cells. Study-wide results and limits: Per million T cells, TCR beta diversity dropped roughly linearly as age increased.

Researchers isolated at least 7 million PBMCs per sample. For the second PCR, which ran for about 7 to 11 cycles, a sample-barcoded 5' primer and a J-beta primer mix were used. With 12 random nucleotides, a template-switch adaptor tagged each individual cDNA molecule. A single record per CDR3 protein comes from TCRdb applying MiXCR to the 5' RACE reads. The sample has over a million distinct CDR3 sequences; about 43% are singletons. Note on this clonotype: Its cognate antigen is unknown.

The CDR3 loop spans 18 amino acids. V lost 8 bases and J lost 7; bases outside the gene matches: 24. Germline assignment: CDR1 SEHNR and CDR2 FQNEAQ (reference sequence). The chain recombines TRBV7-9 with TRBJ1-1; 8 bases line up with TRBD1. Source material: blood. The TCR was taken from a woman aged 18 to 35 in good health. DNA for the CDR3: TGTGCCAGCCGCTCTCCCAGGCCGGACAGGGTGTATTATTTTGAAGCTTTCTTT. It is translated as CASRSPRPDRVYYFEAFF.